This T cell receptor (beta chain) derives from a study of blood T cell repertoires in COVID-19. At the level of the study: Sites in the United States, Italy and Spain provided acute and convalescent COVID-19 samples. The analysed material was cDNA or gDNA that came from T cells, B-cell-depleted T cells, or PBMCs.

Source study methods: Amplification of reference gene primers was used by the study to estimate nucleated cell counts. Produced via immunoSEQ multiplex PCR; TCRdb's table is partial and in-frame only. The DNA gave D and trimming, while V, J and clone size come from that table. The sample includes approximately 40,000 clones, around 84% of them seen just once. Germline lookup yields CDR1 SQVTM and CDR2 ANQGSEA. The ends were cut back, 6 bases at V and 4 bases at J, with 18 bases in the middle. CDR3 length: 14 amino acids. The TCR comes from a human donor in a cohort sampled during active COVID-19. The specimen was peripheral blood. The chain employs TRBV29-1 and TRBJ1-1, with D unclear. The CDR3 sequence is CSVEPAGRRTEAFF. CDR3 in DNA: TGCAGCGTGGAACCCGCGGGGAGGCGCACTGAAGCTTTCTTT.